This T cell receptor beta chain was identified in a study of blood T cell repertoires in COVID-19. The authors' processing: From reference gene primer amplification, estimates of nucleated cell counts were derived. Some clones are missing from TCRdb's copy, which holds only in-frame ones; the method was immunoSEQ multiplex PCR. The V and J calls and clone size were taken over from that table, and D and trimming were inferred from the DNA. This repertoire shows some 38,000 clones, approximately 91% found once; its top ten account for around 16%. Trimming at V came to 3 bases and at J to 2 bases, leaving 0 bases not matched to a gene. Per germline, CDR1 SGHNT and CDR2 YYREEE (reference sequence). This CDR3 region has 15 residues.

The specimen was peripheral blood. This sequence joins TRBV5-4 and TRBJ1-3; 12 positions agree with TRBD1. This clonotype was obtained from a woman aged 30 to 39 in a cohort sampled during active COVID-19. The DNA of the CDR3 is TGTGCCAGCAGCTGGGACAGGGGGCCTGGAAACACCATATATTTT. Protein sequence: CASSWDRGPGNTIYF.